The entry below gives a single T cell receptor (beta chain) sequence along with its context. Each cDNA molecule in the library carried unique molecular identifiers. MiXCR, run by TCRdb on the RACE reads, gives a single entry per CDR3 protein. The repertoire holds some 90,000 distinct CDR3 sequences, with 11% as singletons. The sample belongs to a study of human T cells and chemical hapten exposure. Described time point: patch test 3, about 24 weeks after DPC sensitization. Indicated treatment: therapeutic diphenylcyclopropenone sensitization with weekly scalp DPC. The CDR3 totals 16 residues. V gave up 0 bases and J gave up 4 bases; unmatched junction bases: 7. Germline V CDR1 and CDR2: SGHKS, YYEKEE (reference sequence).

The rearrangement uses TRBV5-5 and TRBJ1-5, with TRBD1 matching over 7 bases. Sample: whole blood, taken in connection with sensitization to the hapten diphenylcyclopropenone (DPC). This sequence originates from a woman aged 30 to 39 with alopecia areata. Some clones in this sample may be carry-over from other donors' samples. For the CDR3, the DNA is TGTGCCAGCAGCTTGGGCGACAGGGCCCAAAATCAGCCCCAGCATTTT. Translation: CASSLGDRAQNQPQHF.